This passage covers 22 T cell receptor beta chains from one sample sequenced in a study of cytotoxic CD8 clonotypes in ibrutinib-treated CLL. Produced via immunoSEQ multiplex PCR; TCRdb's table is partial and in-frame only. Of 120,000 to 150,000 clones listed, more than 85% are singletons. The source material was PBMCs, sampled after 12 months of ibrutinib treatment. The receptor source for this set is a human donor with chronic lymphocytic leukemia.

The chain recombines TRBV5-6 with TRBJ2-1; D is perhaps TRBD2 (6 bases). The CDR3 length is 15 residues. Germline V CDR1 and CDR2: SGHDT, YYEEEE. V was cut by 4 bases and J by 4 bases, with 15 bases left in between. The CDR3 loop reads CASSDLANQYNEQFF. CDR3 in DNA: TGTGCCAGCAGCGATCTAGCGAACCAATACAATGAGCAGTTCTTC.

The rearrangement links TRBV28 to TRBJ2-4, with unresolved D. The V gene's germline CDR1 is MDHEN and CDR2 SYDVKM. V was trimmed by 4 bases and J by 8 bases, leaving 15 bases between them. This CDR3 region has 14 residues. CDR3 coding DNA: TGTGCCAGCAGTTCCCCGTGGCGCCCCGACATTCAGTACTTC. Amino acids: CASSSPWRPDIQYF.

The V call is TRBV5-1, the J call TRBJ2-1; TRBD2 aligns across 13 bases. The CDR3 is 14 amino acids. Germline CDR1 SGHRS, CDR2 YFSETQ. After removal of 5 bases from V and 7 bases from J, the junction contained 3 bases not matched to a gene. The CDR3 protein is CASRPTSGGNEQFF. The DNA of the CDR3 is TGCGCCAGCAGACCGACTAGCGGGGGGAATGAGCAGTTCTTC.

CDR3 in DNA: TGTGCCAGCAGCTCCCAGGTCCACAATGAGCAGTTCTTC. Its translation is CASSSQVHNEQFF. This rearrangement joins TRBV7-2 to TRBJ2-1; D gene unclear. The germline V and J ends were trimmed by 4 bases and 5 bases, with 9 bases remaining between them. The CDR3 spans 13 residues. Germline loops: CDR1 SGHTA, CDR2 FQGNSA.

The chain has TRBV10-2 and TRBJ2-7; D perhaps matches TRBD2 (5 bases). Germline CDR1 is WSHSY and CDR2 is SAAADI. Trimming pared 2 bases from V and 4 bases from J, leaving 15 bases between. The CDR3 has 15 residues. CDR3 nucleotides: TGCGCCAGCAGTGAGGAAGCTAGCAGAAGTTACGAGCAGTACTTC. Translated: CASSEEASRSYEQYF.

This clone was observed a handful of times. The chain links TRBV6-4 to TRBJ1-2; 11 bases are shared with TRBD1. V lost 9 bases to trimming and J lost 6 bases; unmatched junction nucleotides: 12. The CDR3 has 15 residues. Germline CDR1 reads MRHNA; CDR2 reads SNTAGT. CDR3 nucleotide sequence: TGTGCCAGGCAACTTGGACAGGGGGCGAGTAATGGCTACACCTTC. Amino acids: CARQLGQGASNGYTF.

The chain couples TRBV6-5 to TRBJ2-3, with TRBD1 matching 10 bases. Germline V gives CDR1 MNHEY, CDR2 SVGAGI. V lost 6 bases to trimming and J lost 6 bases; unmatched junction nucleotides: 9. CDR3 length: 15 residues. CDR3 sequence (DNA): TGTGCCAGCAGCTCCACCGGGACAGGGGCCGATACGCAGTATTTT. This codes for CASSSTGTGADTQYF.

The chain uses TRBV2 and TRBJ2-1, with 7 bases that match TRBD1. This CDR3 is 15 amino acids long. J gave up 2 bases and V 7 bases, and 8 bases lay outside the gene matches. Germline V gene lookup returns CDR1 SNHLY and CDR2 FYNNEI. CDR3 residues: CASNLQGSTYNEQFF. The CDR3 DNA reads as TGTGCCAGCAACTTACAGGGGTCCACCTACAATGAGCAGTTCTTC.

The J gene is TRBJ2-7, the V gene TRBV7-2, with TRBD2 as a possible D gene (5 bases). Trimming pared 5 bases from V and 2 bases from J, leaving 10 bases between. This CDR3 spans 13 amino acids. The germline gives CDR1 SGHTA, CDR2 FQGNSA. The chain's CDR3 is CASSTRGTYEQYF. The DNA of the CDR3 is TGTGCCAGCAGCACCCGGGGTACCTACGAGCAGTACTTC.

The chain employs TRBV4-2 and TRBJ1-5; no reliable D call. The germline CDR1 and CDR2 sequences are LGHNA and YNFKEQ. V was pared by 0 bases and J by 3 bases, with 12 bases between. The CDR3 is 16 residues long. The CDR3: CASSQEYGQLNQPQHF. The CDR3 nucleotides read TGTGCCAGCAGCCAAGAATATGGGCAGCTCAATCAGCCCCAGCATTTT.

V gene TRBV19 combines with J gene TRBJ2-6, with a tentative D call TRBD2 (7 bases). This CDR3 comprises 18 residues. Between the trimmed V and J ends, which lost 3 bases and 2 bases, there was a span of 17 bases. Germline V lookup: CDR1 LNHDA, CDR2 SQIVND (reference sequence). The CDR3 here is CASSIPSWGGPGANVLTF. CDR3 bases: TGTGCCAGTAGTATCCCCTCATGGGGGGGGCCTGGGGCCAACGTCCTGACTTTC.

The V and J genes are TRBV7-8 and TRBJ2-7; the D is unclear. Trimming cost V 1 base and J 2 bases, with 9 bases left between them. The CDR3 is made up of 14 amino acids. Germline loops: CDR1 SGHVS, CDR2 FQNEAQ. DNA for the CDR3: TGTGCCAGCAGCTTAGGACGGTCAGCCTACGAGCAGTACTTC. As protein: CASSLGRSAYEQYF.

V and J are TRBV6-4 and TRBJ2-5; no clear D gene. CDR1 and CDR2 (germline): MRHNA, SNTAGT. The CDR3 length is 13 residues. Trimming pared 3 bases from V and 2 bases from J, leaving 7 bases between. CDR3 protein: CASSENRQETQYF. CDR3 in DNA: TGTGCCAGCAGTGAGAACAGACAAGAGACCCAGTACTTC.

The chain carries TRBV7-6 and TRBJ2-1; possible D gene TRBD2, 6 bases. V was trimmed by 4 bases and J by 0 bases, leaving 13 bases between them. CDR3 length: 16 residues. Germline V gives CDR1 SGHVS, CDR2 FNYEAQ. CDR3 region: CASSSERASSYNEQFF. The CDR3 region has the DNA TGTGCCAGCAGCTCCGAGCGGGCGAGCTCCTACAATGAGCAGTTCTTC. The complete variable domain, with remaining parts taken from reference TRBV7-6 and TRBJ2-1, reads GAGVSQSPRYKVTKRGQDVALRCDPISGHVSLYWYRQALGQGPEFLTYFNYEAQQDKSGLPNDRFSAERPEGSISTLTIQRTEQRDSAMYRCASSSERASSYNEQFFGPGTRLTVL.

CDR3 sequence (DNA): TGTGCCATCATGACCCAGGGGGTACCTGAAGCTTTCTTT. Its translation is CAIMTQGVPEAFF. The rearrangement links TRBV10-3 to TRBJ1-1, with 7 bases matching TRBD1. Trimming took 7 bases from V and 6 from J; bases not matched to a gene: 8. The CDR3 runs to 13 residues. Germline V gene data show CDR1 as ENHRY and CDR2 as SYGVKD.

The chain recombines TRBV9 with TRBJ2-3, with D tentatively TRBD1 (6 bases). Germline V CDR1 and CDR2: SGDLS, YYNGEE. The CDR3 sequence is 15 residues long. Trimming pared 0 bases from V and 2 bases from J, leaving 10 bases between. CDR3 in amino acids: CASSVEGQFTDTQYF. The CDR3 nucleotides read TGTGCCAGCAGCGTAGAGGGACAATTCACAGATACGCAGTATTTT.

The chain employs TRBV6-5 and TRBJ2-3; D is undetermined. V was pared by 1 base and J by 3 bases, with 5 bases between. CDR1 is MNHEY and CDR2 is SVGAGI in the germline V gene. This CDR3 has 13 amino acids. Here the CDR3 reads CASSYLRTDTQYF. The CDR3 DNA reads as TGTGCCAGCAGTTACTTGCGGACAGATACGCAGTATTTT.

As to this clone: The junction departs from the called germline gene at one end, perhaps through a read error. The gene calls are TRBV15 and TRBJ2-5; 7 nucleotides align to TRBD1. CDR3 length: 13 amino acids. From germline, CDR1 is LNHNV and CDR2 YYDKDF (reference sequence). CDR3 bases: TGTGCCACCCGCAGGGGGTACCAAGAGACCCAGTACTTC. Its translation: CATRRGYQETQYF.

This sequence joins TRBV18 and TRBJ2-1; D is unresolved. V was clipped by 1 base and J by 0 bases, with 7 bases between them. CDR1 is KGHSH and CDR2 is LQKENI in the germline V gene. The length of the CDR3 is 15 residues. The DNA for the CDR3 is TGTGCCAGCTCACCACTTGCGGTCTCCTACAATGAGCAGTTCTTC. Translation: CASSPLAVSYNEQFF.

The chain is built from TRBV6-5 and TRBJ1-1; D possibly corresponds to TRBD1 (5 bases). V was cut by 4 bases and J by 3 bases, with 12 bases left in between. This CDR3 has 14 amino acids. Germline CDR1 is MNHEY and CDR2 is SVGAGI. This CDR3 reads CASSSPGGDTEAFF. The CDR3 DNA follows: TGTGCCAGCAGTTCCCCTGGGGGGGACACTGAAGCTTTCTTT.

This sequence joins TRBV28 and TRBJ2-1, with D uncertain. The CDR3 totals 15 residues. Germline CDR1 MDHEN, CDR2 SYDVKM. V was pared by 2 bases and J by 0 bases, with 8 bases between. The CDR3 region is CASSLGDLSYNEQFF. Here the CDR3 DNA reads TGTGCCAGCAGTTTAGGGGATCTCTCCTACAATGAGCAGTTCTTC.

The V gene is TRBV9, the J gene TRBJ1-3; 7 bases align to TRBD1. The CDR3 sequence is 12 residues long. J lost 5 bases, V lost 7 bases, and 3 bases had no gene match. Germline lookup yields CDR1 SGDLS and CDR2 YYNGEE. The CDR3 region is CASRDSRNTIYF. Written as DNA, the CDR3 is TGTGCCAGCCGGGACAGTAGAAACACCATATATTTT. The variable domain in full, completed from reference TRBV9 and TRBJ1-3, reads DSGVTQTPKHLITATGQRVTLRCSPRSGDLSVYWYQQSLDQGLQFLIQYYNGEERAKGNILERFSAQQFPDLHSELNLSSLELGDSALYFCASRDSRNTIYFGEGSWLTVV.